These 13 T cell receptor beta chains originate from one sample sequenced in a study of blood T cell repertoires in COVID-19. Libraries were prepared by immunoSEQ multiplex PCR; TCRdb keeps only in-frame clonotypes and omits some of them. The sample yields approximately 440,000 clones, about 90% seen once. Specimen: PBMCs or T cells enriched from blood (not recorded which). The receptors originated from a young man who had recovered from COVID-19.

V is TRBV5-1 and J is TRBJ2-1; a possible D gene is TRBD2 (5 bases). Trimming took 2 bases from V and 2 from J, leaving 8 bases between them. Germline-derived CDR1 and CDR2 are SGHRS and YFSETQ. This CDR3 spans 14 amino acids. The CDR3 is CASSLADAYNEQFF. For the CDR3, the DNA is TGCGCCAGCAGCTTAGCGGATGCCTACAATGAGCAGTTCTTC.

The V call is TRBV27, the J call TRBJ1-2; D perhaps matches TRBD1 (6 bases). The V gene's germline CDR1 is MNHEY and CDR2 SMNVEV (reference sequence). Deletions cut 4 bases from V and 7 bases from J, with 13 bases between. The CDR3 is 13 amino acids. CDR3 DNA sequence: TGTGCCAGCAGTTCGACAGGAACCGGTGGCTACACCTTC. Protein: CASSSTGTGGYTF.

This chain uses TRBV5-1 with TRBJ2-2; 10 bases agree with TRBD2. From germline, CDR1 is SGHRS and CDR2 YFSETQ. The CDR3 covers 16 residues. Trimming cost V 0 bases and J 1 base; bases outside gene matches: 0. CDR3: CASSLVAGGNTGELFF. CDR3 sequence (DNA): TGCGCCAGCAGCTTGGTAGCGGGGGGGAACACCGGGGAGCTGTTTTTT.

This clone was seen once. The CDR3 here is CASSRTDGKNTEAFF. CDR3 DNA sequence: TGTGCCAGCAGTCGAACAGACGGGAAGAACACTGAAGCTTTCTTT. V is TRBV2 and J is TRBJ1-1; the D is unclear. This CDR3 region has 15 residues. Germline V gene data show CDR1 as SNHLY and CDR2 as FYNNEI. The ends were cut back, 5 bases at V and 1 base at J, with 14 bases in the middle. Together with reference TRBV2 and TRBJ1-1, the CDR3 gives the full variable domain: EPEVTQTPSHQVTQMGQEVILRCVPISNHLYFYWYRQILGQKVEFLVSFYNNEISEKSEIFDDQFSVERPDGSNFTLKIRSTKLEDSAMYFCASSRTDGKNTEAFFGQGTRLTVV.

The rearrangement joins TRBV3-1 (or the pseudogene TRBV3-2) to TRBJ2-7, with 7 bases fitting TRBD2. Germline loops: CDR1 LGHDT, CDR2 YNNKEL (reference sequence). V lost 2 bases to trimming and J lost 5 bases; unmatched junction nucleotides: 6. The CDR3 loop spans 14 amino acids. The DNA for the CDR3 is TGTGCCAGCAGCCAACAGGGCGGGAGAAACGAGCAGTACTTC. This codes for CASSQQGGRNEQYF.

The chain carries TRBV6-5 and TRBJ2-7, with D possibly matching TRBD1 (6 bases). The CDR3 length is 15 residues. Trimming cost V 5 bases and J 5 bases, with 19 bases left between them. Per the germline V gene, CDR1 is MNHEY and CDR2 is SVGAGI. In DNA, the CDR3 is TGTGCCAGCAGTCCCCCCGGGACAACCAAGGACGAGCAGTACTTC. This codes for CASSPPGTTKDEQYF.

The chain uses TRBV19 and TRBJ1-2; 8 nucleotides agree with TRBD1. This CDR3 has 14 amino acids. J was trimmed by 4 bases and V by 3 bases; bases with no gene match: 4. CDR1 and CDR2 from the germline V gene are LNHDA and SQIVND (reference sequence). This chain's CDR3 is CASSIQGAVYGYTF. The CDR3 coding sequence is TGTGCCAGTAGTATCCAGGGGGCGGTCTATGGCTACACCTTC.

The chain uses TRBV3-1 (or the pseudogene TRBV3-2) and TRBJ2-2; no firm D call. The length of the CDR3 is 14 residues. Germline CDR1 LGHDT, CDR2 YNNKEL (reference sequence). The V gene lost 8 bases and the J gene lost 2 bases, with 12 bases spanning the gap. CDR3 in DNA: TGTGCCAGCGGGCTCGTCCCCAACACCGGGGAGCTGTTTTTT. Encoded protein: CASGLVPNTGELFF.

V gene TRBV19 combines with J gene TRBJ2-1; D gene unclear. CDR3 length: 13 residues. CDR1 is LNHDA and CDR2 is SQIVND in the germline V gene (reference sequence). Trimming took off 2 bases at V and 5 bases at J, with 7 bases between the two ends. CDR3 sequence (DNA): TGTGCCAGTAGTATAAACGCGAACAATGAGCAGTTCTTC. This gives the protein CASSINANNEQFF.

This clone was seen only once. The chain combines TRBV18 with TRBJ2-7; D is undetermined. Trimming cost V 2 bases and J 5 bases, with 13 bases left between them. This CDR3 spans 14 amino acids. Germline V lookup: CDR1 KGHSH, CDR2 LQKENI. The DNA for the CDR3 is TGTGCCAGCTCACCAGGTTCACAGTCCCACGAGCAGTACTTC. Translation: CASSPGSQSHEQYF.

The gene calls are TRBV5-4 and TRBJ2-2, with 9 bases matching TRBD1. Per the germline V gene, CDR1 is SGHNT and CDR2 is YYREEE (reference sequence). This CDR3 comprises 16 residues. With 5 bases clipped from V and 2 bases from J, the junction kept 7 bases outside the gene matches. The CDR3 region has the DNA TGTGCCAGCAGTTATCCGGGACAGGGAAACACCGGGGAGCTGTTTTTT. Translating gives CASSYPGQGNTGELFF.

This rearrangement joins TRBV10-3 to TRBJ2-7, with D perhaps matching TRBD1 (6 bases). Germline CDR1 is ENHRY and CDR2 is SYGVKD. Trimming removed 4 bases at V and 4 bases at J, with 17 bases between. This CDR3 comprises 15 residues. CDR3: CAISVASKTGYEQYF. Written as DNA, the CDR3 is TGTGCCATCAGTGTAGCCTCAAAGACAGGATACGAGCAGTACTTC.

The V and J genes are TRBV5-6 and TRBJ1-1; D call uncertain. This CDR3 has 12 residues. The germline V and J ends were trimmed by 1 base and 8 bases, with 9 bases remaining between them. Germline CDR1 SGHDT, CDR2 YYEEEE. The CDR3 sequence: CASSLRSSEAFF. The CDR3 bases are TGTGCCAGCAGCTTGCGGAGTTCCGAAGCTTTCTTT.